Below, 27 T cell receptor beta chains from the same sample are listed, as sequenced in a study of blood T cell repertoires in COVID-19 (dated by TCRdb to about 2020). The library was obtained by the immunoSEQ multiplex PCR assay. In TCRdb, the immuneACCESS table is reduced to in-frame sequences with V and J assigned. These tables do not hold every clone; where another copy was compared, an unresolved V gene accounts for under half, and the others remain unexplained. The table for this sample lists a few hundred thousand clones; around 82% of them were counted only once. Jointly, the top ten make up around 3.7% of the sample. The sample was PBMCs or T cells enriched from blood (not recorded which). Every receptor here comes from a man aged 50 to 59 who had recovered from COVID-19.

The J gene is TRBJ1-1, the V gene TRBV7-9; 7 positions match TRBD1. CDR3 length equals 13 residues. V gave up 4 bases and J gave up 4 bases; unmatched junction bases: 3. The germline V gene has CDR1 SEHNR and CDR2 FQNEAQ (reference sequence). CDR3 sequence reads: CASSSDRATEAFF. CDR3 nucleotide sequence: TGTGCCAGCAGCTCAGACAGGGCCACTGAAGCTTTCTTT.

The chain's CDR3 is CASSLQETQYF. Written as DNA, the CDR3 is TGTGCCAGCAGCCTCCAAGAGACCCAGTACTTC. V gene TRBV7-3 combines with J gene TRBJ2-5; D is uncertain. This CDR3 region has 11 residues. Per germline, CDR1 SGHTA and CDR2 FQGTGA. V lost 5 bases to trimming and J lost 1 base, with 2 bases between them.

V is TRBV5-1 and J is TRBJ1-3; D is possibly TRBD1 (6 bases). The CDR3 consists of 17 residues. V lost 0 bases and J lost 0, with 13 bases in between. Germline lookup yields CDR1 SGHRS and CDR2 YFSETQ. In DNA form, the CDR3 reads TGCGCCAGCAGCTTGGCCCGGGACACTCTCTCTGGAAACACCATATATTTT. This codes for CASSLARDTLSGNTIYF.

The gene calls are TRBV5-1 and TRBJ1-2; D gene unclear. The germline V gene has CDR1 SGHRS and CDR2 YFSETQ. The germline V and J ends were trimmed by 4 bases and 4 bases, with 17 bases remaining between them. The CDR3 contains 15 residues. The CDR3 nucleotides read TGCGCCAGCAGCCCGGTGGGAGGTCTTAGCTATGGCTACACCTTC. Residues: CASSPVGGLSYGYTF.

The V call is TRBV7-8, the J call TRBJ2-7, with TRBD2 identical over 13 bases. V shed 5 bases and J 2 bases; nucleotides not matched to a gene: 3. Per the germline V gene, CDR1 is SGHVS and CDR2 is FQNEAQ. There are 15 residues in the CDR3. The CDR3 reads CASSRGTSGAYEQYF. CDR3 bases: TGTGCCAGCAGCCGAGGGACTAGCGGGGCCTACGAGCAGTACTTC.

The chain couples TRBV10-3 to TRBJ2-3; 16 positions agree with TRBD2. Per germline, CDR1 ENHRY and CDR2 SYGVKD. With V trimmed by 5 bases and J by 6 bases, 8 bases remained unmatched. The CDR3 covers 17 residues. CDR3 coding DNA: TGTGCCATCAGTAGGGGACTAGCGGGGGGGCCCGAGGATACGCAGTATTTT. Its protein product is CAISRGLAGGPEDTQYF.

The V gene is TRBV6-5, the J gene TRBJ2-3, with 9 bases identical to TRBD2. Germline V lookup: CDR1 MNHEY, CDR2 SVGAGI. V shed 1 base and J 6 bases; nucleotides not matched to a gene: 8. The length of the CDR3 is 16 residues. The CDR3 nucleotides read TGTGCCAGCAGTTACTTTGGCGGGGGGGTCTCGGATACGCAGTATTTT. This gives the protein CASSYFGGGVSDTQYF.

The chain employs TRBV4-2 and TRBJ2-6, with 13 positions matching TRBD2. In germline, CDR1 is LGHNA, CDR2 YNFKEQ. This CDR3 is 19 amino acids long. Unmatched junction bases numbered 5, after V lost 0 bases and J lost 3 bases. The CDR3 region has the DNA TGTGCCAGCAGCCAAGATGGGACTAGCGGGAATCTTGGGGCCAACGTCCTGACTTTC. Translation gives CASSQDGTSGNLGANVLTF.

The chain has TRBV9 and TRBJ2-1; 7 positions match TRBD2. CDR3 length: 17 residues. V was clipped by 0 bases and J by 1 base; unmatched bases: 7. Germline V CDR1 and CDR2: SGDLS, YYNGEE. The CDR3 is CASSVGPGGWSYNEQFF. CDR3 bases: TGTGCCAGCAGCGTAGGGCCCGGGGGGTGGTCCTACAATGAGCAGTTCTTC.

The V gene is TRBV3-1 (or the pseudogene TRBV3-2), the J gene TRBJ2-1, with D possibly TRBD2 on 6 matching bases. The V end lost 6 bases, the J end lost 7 bases, and 19 bases lay between the germline ends. Per the germline V gene, CDR1 is LGHDT and CDR2 is YNNKEL (reference sequence). The CDR3 sequence is 15 residues long. CDR3 sequence reads: CASSQEGTRGNEQFF. CDR3 DNA: TGTGCCAGCAGTCAGGAGGGAACCAGAGGGAATGAGCAGTTCTTC.

V and J are TRBV24-1 and TRBJ1-2, with D tentatively TRBD1 (5 bases). This CDR3 has 15 amino acids. Per germline, CDR1 KGHDR and CDR2 SFDVKD. V lost 3 bases and J 4 bases, leaving 14 bases between the germline ends. The CDR3 loop reads CATSDGQGYTYGYTF. The CDR3 DNA is TGTGCCACCAGTGATGGGCAGGGATATACCTATGGCTACACCTTC.

The gene calls are TRBV5-1 and TRBJ2-3; 14 bases match TRBD2. CDR1 SGHRS and CDR2 YFSETQ come from the germline V gene. V trimming: 6 bases; J trimming: 4 bases; junction bases outside the gene matches: 4. This CDR3 comprises 15 residues. DNA for the CDR3: TGCGCCAGCAAAGGACTAGCGGGGGGTGCAGATACGCAGTATTTT. Its translation is CASKGLAGGADTQYF.

This clone has only one observation. The chain's CDR3 is CASAILAGNTDTQYF. As DNA, the CDR3 is TGTGCCAGCGCCATACTAGCGGGGAACACAGATACGCAGTATTTT. V is TRBV7-2 and J is TRBJ2-3, with 10 bases that match TRBD2. From germline, CDR1 is SGHTA and CDR2 FQGNSA. This CDR3 contains 15 residues. Trimming removed 8 bases from V and 2 bases from J; junction bases left unmatched: 7.

The genes are TRBV7-2 and TRBJ2-5; TRBD1 agrees at 7 bases. This CDR3 has 13 residues. CDR1 and CDR2 from the germline V gene are SGHTA and FQGNSA. V was clipped by 7 bases and J by 1 base; unmatched bases: 3. This CDR3 is CASTGQTQETQYF. The CDR3 DNA reads as TGTGCCAGCACGGGACAGACCCAAGAGACCCAGTACTTC. Supplemented by reference TRBV7-2 and TRBJ2-5, the full variable domain reads GAGVSQSPSNKVTEKGKDVELRCDPISGHTALYWYRQSLGQGLEFLIYFQGNSAPDKSGLPSDRFSAERTGGSVSTLTIQRTQQEDSAVYLCASTGQTQETQYFGPGTRLLVL.

This chain connects TRBV19 to TRBJ1-6; TRBD1 matches at 7 bases. This CDR3 region has 15 residues. The J segment lost 7 bases and the V segment lost 5 bases, leaving 8 bases of the junction unmatched. Germline CDR1 is LNHDA and CDR2 is SQIVND (reference sequence). The chain's CDR3 is CASSPRGQSNSPLHF. In DNA, the CDR3 is TGTGCCAGTAGTCCCCGGGGACAGTCAAATTCACCCCTCCACTTT.

A few counts support this clone. This sequence joins TRBV27 and TRBJ2-1; 8 bases fit TRBD2. V was clipped by 10 bases and J by 7 bases; unmatched bases: 12. From germline, CDR1 is MNHEY and CDR2 SMNVEV (reference sequence). The CDR3 covers 14 residues. CDR3 DNA sequence: TGTGCCACCCTTTTCAGCGGGGGCGGGAATGAGCAGTTCTTC. Amino acid sequence: CATLFSGGGNEQFF.

This clone was seen only once. The V and J genes are TRBV3-1 (or the pseudogene TRBV3-2) and TRBJ2-4; 10 bases are shared with TRBD2. The CDR3 runs 17 residues. The trim removed 4 bases at V and 0 bases at J, leaving 6 bases unmatched. Germline CDR1 LGHDT, CDR2 YNNKEL (reference sequence). The CDR3 coding sequence is TGTGCCAGCAGCCCTATAGCGGGAGGATTAGCCAAAAACATTCAGTACTTC. This gives the protein CASSPIAGGLAKNIQYF.

The chain couples TRBV5-6 to TRBJ2-2; 12 nucleotides line up with TRBD2. The length of the CDR3 is 18 residues. V lost 1 base to trimming and J lost 5 bases; unmatched junction nucleotides: 9. Germline lookup yields CDR1 SGHDT and CDR2 YYEEEE. CDR3 DNA sequence: TGTGCCAGCAGCTTGTTGCTAGCGGGAGGGCGCGTAACCGGGGAGCTGTTTTTT. Translated, it gives CASSLLLAGGRVTGELFF.

This clone was counted between two and nine times. The CDR3 DNA is TGTGCCACCAGCAGTAGCGGGGGATCAGAGACCCAGTACTTC. Its translation is CATSSSGGSETQYF. The chain recombines TRBV15 with TRBJ2-5; 9 bases are shared with TRBD2. The V gene's germline CDR1 is LNHNV and CDR2 YYDKDF (reference sequence). V dropped 3 bases and J dropped 4; count of bases not matched to a gene: 3. The CDR3 sequence is 14 residues long.

The genes are TRBV9 and TRBJ1-5; 9 bases align to TRBD1. The V gene's germline CDR1 is SGDLS and CDR2 YYNGEE. This CDR3 contains 15 residues. V lost 5 bases to trimming and J lost 1 base; unmatched junction nucleotides: 4. CDR3 in amino acids: CASSLTGGSNQPQHF. CDR3 nucleotide sequence: TGTGCCAGCAGTTTGACAGGGGGGAGCAATCAGCCCCAGCATTTT.

In DNA, the CDR3 is TGTGCCAGCAGTTTCCAGGGGGCTGGAGCTTTCTTT. This sequence encodes CASSFQGAGAFF. V is TRBV12-3 or TRBV12-4 and J is TRBJ1-1, with TRBD1 identical over 8 bases. The J segment lost 10 bases and the V segment lost 3 bases, leaving 4 bases of the junction unmatched. This CDR3 spans 12 amino acids.

The chain carries TRBV19 and TRBJ2-6, with 8 positions matching TRBD1. CDR1 is LNHDA and CDR2 is SQIVND in the germline V gene (reference sequence). The CDR3 totals 17 residues. With 4 bases clipped from V and 0 bases from J, the junction kept 5 bases outside the gene matches. This CDR3 reads CASSTTGVISGANVLTF. The CDR3 nucleotides read TGTGCCAGTAGTACGACAGGGGTTATCTCTGGGGCCAACGTCCTGACTTTC.

The gene calls are TRBV29-1 and TRBJ2-7; TRBD2 matches at 9 bases. The CDR3 covers 15 residues. Unmatched junction bases numbered 9, after V lost 2 bases and J lost 4 bases. Germline V gene sequence: CDR1 SQVTM, CDR2 ANQGSEA. The CDR3 DNA follows: TGCAGCGTTGAAAAACCACTGACTAGCGGTTACGAGCAGTACTTC. As protein: CSVEKPLTSGYEQYF.

V is TRBV7-9 and J is TRBJ2-1, with a tentative D call TRBD2 (6 bases). The germline V gene has CDR1 SEHNR and CDR2 FQNEAQ (reference sequence). The CDR3 sequence is 12 residues long. V was clipped by 1 base and J by 11 bases, with 9 bases between them. In DNA form, the CDR3 reads TGTGCCAGCAGCTTAGGGGCGGGGAAGCAGTTCTTC. It translates to CASSLGAGKQFF.

This chain links TRBV7-8 with TRBJ2-1, with D possibly TRBD2 on 5 matching bases. V shed 1 base and J shed 0 bases, with 10 bases lying between them. Per germline, CDR1 SGHVS and CDR2 FQNEAQ. The CDR3 has 16 amino acids. The CDR3 region has the DNA TGTGCCAGCAGCTTAGGAGGGAAAAGCTCCTACAATGAGCAGTTCTTC. This codes for CASSLGGKSSYNEQFF.

The V and J genes are TRBV28 and TRBJ2-1, with 9 nucleotides matching TRBD2. This CDR3 contains 18 residues. Germline-derived CDR1 and CDR2 are MDHEN and SYDVKM. V shed 5 bases and J 2 bases; nucleotides not matched to a gene: 13. CDR3 DNA sequence: TGTGCCAGCAGTCAGACCCCTCGGACTAGCGCAACCTACAATGAGCAGTTCTTC. Amino acid sequence: CASSQTPRTSATYNEQFF.

The chain carries TRBV9 and TRBJ2-4; D is unresolved. Trimming pared 0 bases from V and 9 bases from J, leaving 13 bases between. The CDR3 covers 14 residues. Germline V gene lookup returns CDR1 SGDLS and CDR2 YYNGEE. For the CDR3, the DNA is TGTGCCAGCAGCGTAGGCCTAGTTAGTTCCATTCAGTACTTC. Its translation is CASSVGLVSSIQYF.